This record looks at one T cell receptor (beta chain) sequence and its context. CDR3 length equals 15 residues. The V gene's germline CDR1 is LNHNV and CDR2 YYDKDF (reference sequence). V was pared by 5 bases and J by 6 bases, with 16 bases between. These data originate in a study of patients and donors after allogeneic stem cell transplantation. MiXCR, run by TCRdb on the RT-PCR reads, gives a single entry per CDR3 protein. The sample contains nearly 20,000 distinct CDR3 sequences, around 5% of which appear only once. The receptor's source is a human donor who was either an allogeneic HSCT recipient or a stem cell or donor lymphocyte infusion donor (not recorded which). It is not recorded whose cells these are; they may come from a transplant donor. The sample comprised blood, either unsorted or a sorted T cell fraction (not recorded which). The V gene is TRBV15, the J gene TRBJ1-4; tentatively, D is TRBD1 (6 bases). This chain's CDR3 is CATSGWGRVDEKLFF. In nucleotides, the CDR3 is TGTGCCACCAGCGGGTGGGGGCGAGTTGATGAAAAACTGTTTTTT.